The clone carrying this T cell receptor (beta chain) was seen a few times. Antigen specificity is unknown. The entry originates in a study of beta chain features in type 1 diabetes. Trimming took 4 bases from V and 4 from J, leaving 5 bases between them. Germline V gene lookup returns CDR1 SGHTA and CDR2 FQGNSA. The CDR3 runs 12 residues. Study-level points and caveats: Moderate but significant shortening of TCRB CDR3s was recorded in all four CD4+ subsets from Type 1 diabetes patients.

Expressed TCRB transcripts were sequenced because the entire RNA isolate underwent reverse transcription. Some clones are missing from TCRdb's copy, which holds only in-frame ones; the method was immunoSEQ multiplex PCR. The profile shows roughly 160,000 clones, 7.5% to 9.5% of them singletons. Sequencing used central memory CD4+ T cells from blood. The chain links TRBV7-2 to TRBJ1-5; no clear D. This TCR came from a woman under 30 with type 1 diabetes. CDR3 amino acids: CASSSLNQPQHF. The CDR3 DNA reads TGTGCCAGCAGCTCTCTTAATCAGCCCCAGCATTTT.